The following is a T cell receptor beta chain sequence with its context. Each CDR3 protein gets one entry after TCRdb re-called the 5' RACE reads with MiXCR. The sample shows tens of thousands of distinct CDR3 sequences, more than 10% of them seen only once. This specimen belongs to a study of early T cells in non-severe SARS-CoV-2 infection. Study in general: The chains were unpaired, and the sequenced material was bulk RNA from unsorted whole blood.

Germline V gives CDR1 ENHRY, CDR2 SYGVKD. The J segment lost 8 bases and the V segment lost 7 bases, leaving 13 bases of the junction unmatched. The CDR3 extends over 14 amino acids. The sample consisted of whole blood, taken at baseline. This receptor was identified in an adult who was a healthcare worker with PCR-confirmed SARS-CoV-2 infection or an uninfected control (not recorded which). The donor label of this sample is uncertain. The rearrangement links TRBV10-3 to TRBJ1-1, with TRBD1 matching 7 bases. In DNA form, the CDR3 reads TGTGCCATCACACCTATACAGGGGACAAGAGAAGCTTTCTTT. It is translated as CAITPIQGTREAFF.